Described below is a single T cell receptor beta chain sequence and its context. Its antigen remains undetermined. Base quality data are lacking; no much larger clone is found one base away. This sample was taken from a study of control samples from healthy donors and cancer patients (dated by TCRdb to the early 2020s). Libraries were made using the immunoSEQ multiplex PCR assay. The table was pulled from immuneACCESS by TCRdb, which kept in-frame rearrangements only. Such tables lose some clones; where checked, under half of the loss comes from unresolved V genes, and the rest has no known cause. Recorded for this sample are some 120,000 clones; around 93% of them occurred a single time. The ten largest clones capture 8.6% of the sample. This sequence originates from a man younger than 30 in good health. The source material was blood.

In nucleotide form, the sequence is TGTGCCATCAGTGAGTCAGACTTTAGCAATCAGCCCCAGCATTTT. Translated, this is CAISESDFSNQPQHF. The chain is made from TRBV10-3 and TRBJ1-5, with the D gene not confidently named. Trimming takes 0 bases from V and 0 bases from J, and the germline ends sit 6 bases apart. The CDR3 has 15 amino acids, counting the end cysteine and phenylalanine. The only DNA kept is the CDR3, 45 bases in frame from the first base. CDR1 is given as ENHRY and CDR2 as SYGVKD, both from the germline V gene.